This TCR beta chain was documented in a study of blood T cell repertoires in COVID-19. Study context: Samples taken during acute and convalescent COVID-19 were collected in the United States, Italy and Spain.

Two negative PCRs, clearance, or symptom resolution were required of recovered Cohort 3 donors. Germline assignment: CDR1 SGHDT and CDR2 YYEEEE. Trimming took 4 bases from V and 4 from J, leaving 12 bases between them. The CDR3 has 14 residues. This clone appeared a few times. Per the authors' pipeline: For nucleated cells, counts were estimated from reference gene primer amplification. Libraries were prepared by immunoSEQ multiplex PCR; TCRdb keeps only in-frame clonotypes and omits some of them. That table is the source of V, J and clone size, and D and trimming were worked out from the DNA. This sample yields some 100,000 clones, of which around 85% are seen a single time; 2% to 3% belongs to the top ten.

The origin of this receptor is a woman aged 50 to 65 who had recovered from COVID-19. Sequenced sample: PBMCs or T cells enriched from blood (not recorded which). The J gene is TRBJ1-5, the V gene TRBV5-6; D may be TRBD1 (5 bases). CDR3 sequence (DNA): TGTGCCAGCAGCAATTGGGGGGGAAATCAGCCCCAGCATTTT. This encodes CASSNWGGNQPQHF.